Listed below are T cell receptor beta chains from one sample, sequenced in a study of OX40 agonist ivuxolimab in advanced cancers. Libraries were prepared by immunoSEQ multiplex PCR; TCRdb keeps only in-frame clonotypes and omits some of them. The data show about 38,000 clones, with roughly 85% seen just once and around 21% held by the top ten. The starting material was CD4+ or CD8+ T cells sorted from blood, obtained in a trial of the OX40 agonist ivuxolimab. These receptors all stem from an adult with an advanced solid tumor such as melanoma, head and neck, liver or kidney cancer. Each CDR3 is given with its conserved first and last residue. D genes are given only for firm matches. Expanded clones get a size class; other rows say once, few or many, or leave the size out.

NA	CASSEEEEGDGTMKNCFF	few	NA	TRBV2	TRBJ1-4
TGTGCCAGCAGCTCCCGGGGGGGCAGGGCCACAGATACGCAGTATTTT	CASSSRGGRATDTQYF	NA	TRBD2	TRBV7-9	TRBJ2-3
TGTGCCAGCAGCTTAAGCCCAACCACCGGGGAGCTGTTTTTT	CASSLSPTTGELFF	NA	NA	TRBV7-3	TRBJ2-2
TGTGCCAGCAGTTTAGGAGGGGCCGGGATCTACGAGCAGTACTTC	CASSLGGAGIYEQYF	NA	NA	TRBV28	TRBJ2-7
TGTGCCAGCAGATCAGGACAGGGCTATGGCTACACCTTC	CASRSGQGYGYTF	NA	TRBD1	TRBV28	TRBJ1-2
TGTGCCAGCAGCCCAGGGGAGGGCGAGCAGTACTTC	CASSPGEGEQYF	NA	NA	TRBV7-3	TRBJ2-7
TGTGCCAGCAGCTCGAACCCAGGGGGCGCAGATACGCAGTATTTT	CASSSNPGGADTQYF	NA	TRBD1	TRBV11-2	TRBJ2-3
TGTGCCAGTAGGCTGGACGGAGCCTACGAGCAGTACTTC	CASRLDGAYEQYF	NA	NA	TRBV19	TRBJ2-7
TGTGCCAGCGGACAGGGGTACACCGGGGAGCTGTTTTTT	CASGQGYTGELFF	NA	TRBD1	TRBV28	TRBJ2-2
TGTGCCAGCAGCGCGGGACCGGGCCCCTCTGGGGCCAACGTCCTGACTTTC	CASSAGPGPSGANVLTF	NA	NA	TRBV9	TRBJ2-6
TGTGCCAGTAGTCCGGGACTAGAGAAGACCTACGAGCAGTACTTC	CASSPGLEKTYEQYF	NA	TRBD2	TRBV19	TRBJ2-7
TGTGCCACACAACAAATCTGGAAGAACACTGAAGCTTTCTTT	CATQQIWKNTEAFF	NA	NA	TRBV10-3	TRBJ1-1
TGTGCCAGCAGCCCAGGGAGTTATACGCAGTATTTT	CASSPGSYTQYF	few	NA	TRBV7-6	TRBJ2-3